This T cell receptor (beta chain) appears in the sequencing data of a study of regulatory T cells in long-lasting Graves disease. Points from the study as a whole: Graves' patients with persistent disease showed TCR diversity lower than patients newly diagnosed.

CDR1 and CDR2 from the germline V gene are DFQATT and SNEGSKA (reference sequence). Trimming took 7 bases from V and 7 from J; bases not matched to a gene: 19. The CDR3 runs 17 residues. There are many counts of this clonotype. Antigen unknown. Indicated time point: newly diagnosed GD, antithyroid drugs for less than 3 months. Construction of the TCR library relied on RNA isolated from PBMCs. Libraries of TCR beta came from iRepertoire HTBI primers plus Arm-PCR of CDR3 regions. TCRdb fed the multiplex PCR reads into MiXCR, producing one record per CDR3 protein. The table lists 420,000 or so distinct CDR3 sequences, approximately 16% of them singletons. The same sample was also studied in work on T cells in Graves' hyperthyroidism and ophthalmopathy.

The input for sequencing was peripheral blood mononuclear cells (PBMCs), taken at new diagnosis, from a patient treated with antithyroid drugs. This chain connects TRBV20-1 to TRBJ2-2, with TRBD2 matching over 9 bases. This TCR derives from a woman under 30 with Graves disease. The CDR3 loop reads CSGRGPVAGVQVGELFF. In nucleotides, the CDR3 is TGCAGTGGGCGTGGGCCAGTAGCGGGAGTTCAGGTCGGGGAGCTGTTTTTT.